The 10 T cell receptor beta chains reported below all come from one sample, sequenced in a study of shared clonotypes between healthy human individuals. The method was immunoSEQ multiplex PCR; TCRdb's version includes in-frame clones alone and lacks a portion of them. Of 740,000 or so clones listed, around 73% are singletons. The specimen sequenced was memory CD4+ T cells sorted from blood. Subset denoted: CD45RA-negative fraction. These receptors originate from a woman in her twenties or thirties in good health.

CDR3 sequence reads: CASSLRGGRDTIYF. The CDR3 DNA reads as TGTGCCAGCAGTTTAAGAGGGGGCAGAGACACCATATATTTT. V and J are TRBV28 and TRBJ1-3, with 7 bases fitting TRBD1. This CDR3 comprises 14 residues. V lost 2 bases, J lost 8 bases, and 6 bases stayed unmatched. Germline V gene data show CDR1 as MDHEN and CDR2 as SYDVKM.

This chain uses TRBV28 with TRBJ1-1, with D hard to call. This CDR3 is built from 12 residues. Germline-derived CDR1 and CDR2 are MDHEN and SYDVKM. V dropped 10 bases and J dropped 2 bases, with 11 bases sitting between them. For the CDR3, the DNA is TGTGCCATCAATGCAGGTAACACTGAAGCTTTCTTT. Amino acid sequence: CAINAGNTEAFF.

The chain combines TRBV12-5 with TRBJ2-1; D unclear. This CDR3 has 14 amino acids. V lost 5 bases to trimming and J lost 6 bases, with 14 bases between them. Germline CDR1 reads LGHNT; CDR2 reads FRNRAP. CDR3 region: CASGPGPPPNEQFF. The CDR3, as DNA: TGTGCTAGTGGTCCCGGGCCCCCTCCCAATGAGCAGTTCTTC.

The chain carries TRBV7-8 and TRBJ2-7; D might be TRBD1 (5 bases). V gave up 5 bases and J gave up 2 bases, with 19 bases separating them. The CDR3 spans 16 residues. Germline V CDR1 and CDR2: SGHVS, FQNEAQ. The CDR3 nucleotides are TGTGCCAGCAGCCTTGGGATGGGCAGGGCCACCTACGAGCAGTACTTC. Translating gives CASSLGMGRATYEQYF. The full variable domain, with the rest looked up from reference TRBV7-8 and TRBJ2-7, is GAGVSQSPRYKVAKRGQDVALRCDPISGHVSLFWYQQALGQGPEFLTYFQNEAQLDKSGLPSDRFFAERPEGSVSTLKIQRTQQEDSAVYLCASSLGMGRATYEQYFGPGTRLTVT.

J is TRBJ1-5 and V is TRBV7-2, with D possibly being TRBD1 (5 bases). Per germline, CDR1 SGHTA and CDR2 FQGNSA. The CDR3 is 16 residues long. Trimming pared 5 bases from V and 2 bases from J, leaving 16 bases between. The CDR3 DNA is TGTGCCAGCAGCCCCCCGCAGGGAAGGGGCAATCAGCCCCAGCATTTT. The encoded protein is CASSPPQGRGNQPQHF.

V and J are TRBV19 and TRBJ2-1; 8 bases are shared with TRBD2. The length of the CDR3 is 16 residues. Per the germline V gene, CDR1 is LNHDA and CDR2 is SQIVND (reference sequence). The J segment lost 4 bases and the V segment lost 7 bases, leaving 12 bases of the junction unmatched. In nucleotides, the CDR3 is TGTGCCAGTAACCCGCCGGGAGCTAGCGGGTACAATGAGCAGTTCTTC. This sequence encodes CASNPPGASGYNEQFF. The full variable domain, its missing parts supplied by reference TRBV19 and TRBJ2-1, is DGGITQSPKYLFRKEGQNVTLSCEQNLNHDAMYWYRQDPGQGLRLIYYSQIVNDFQKGDIAEGYSVSREKKESFPLTVTSAQKNPTAFYLCASNPPGASGYNEQFFGPGTRLTVL.

V gene TRBV5-4 combines with J gene TRBJ2-1, with TRBD2 as a possible D gene (5 bases). V was cut by 2 bases and J by 1 base, with 10 bases left in between. Germline V CDR1 and CDR2: SGHNT, YYREEE (reference sequence). This CDR3 has 15 residues. The CDR3 reads CASSFSTGSYNEQFF. In DNA form, the CDR3 reads TGTGCCAGCAGCTTTTCAACGGGGTCCTACAATGAGCAGTTCTTC.

This chain joins TRBV28 and TRBJ2-1; TRBD1 aligns across 7 bases. The CDR3 is 15 amino acids. CDR1 and CDR2 from the germline V gene are MDHEN and SYDVKM. Losses at the gene ends were 1 base for V and 6 bases for J; bases not matched to a gene: 6. The CDR3 protein is CASSLFSTGTNEQFF. The CDR3 DNA reads as TGTGCCAGCAGTTTATTTTCGACAGGGACCAATGAGCAGTTCTTC.

The chain is built from TRBV6-5 and TRBJ1-1; D uncertain. Trimming cost V 5 bases and J 5 bases, with 12 bases left between them. Germline V gene lookup returns CDR1 MNHEY and CDR2 SVGAGI. CDR3 length equals 13 residues. In DNA, the CDR3 is TGTGCCAGCAGTCCCCGGGAGAGGACTGAAGCTTTCTTT. It is translated as CASSPRERTEAFF.

V and J are TRBV10-3 and TRBJ1-5; D call uncertain. V was shortened by 2 bases and J by 2 bases, with 16 bases between the two germline ends. The CDR3 sequence is 17 residues long. CDR1 is ENHRY and CDR2 is SYGVKD in the germline V gene. The CDR3 DNA follows: TGTGCCATCAGTGAGACCGGGCTCCAGGCCGGCAATCAGCCCCAGCATTTT. Its protein product is CAISETGLQAGNQPQHF.